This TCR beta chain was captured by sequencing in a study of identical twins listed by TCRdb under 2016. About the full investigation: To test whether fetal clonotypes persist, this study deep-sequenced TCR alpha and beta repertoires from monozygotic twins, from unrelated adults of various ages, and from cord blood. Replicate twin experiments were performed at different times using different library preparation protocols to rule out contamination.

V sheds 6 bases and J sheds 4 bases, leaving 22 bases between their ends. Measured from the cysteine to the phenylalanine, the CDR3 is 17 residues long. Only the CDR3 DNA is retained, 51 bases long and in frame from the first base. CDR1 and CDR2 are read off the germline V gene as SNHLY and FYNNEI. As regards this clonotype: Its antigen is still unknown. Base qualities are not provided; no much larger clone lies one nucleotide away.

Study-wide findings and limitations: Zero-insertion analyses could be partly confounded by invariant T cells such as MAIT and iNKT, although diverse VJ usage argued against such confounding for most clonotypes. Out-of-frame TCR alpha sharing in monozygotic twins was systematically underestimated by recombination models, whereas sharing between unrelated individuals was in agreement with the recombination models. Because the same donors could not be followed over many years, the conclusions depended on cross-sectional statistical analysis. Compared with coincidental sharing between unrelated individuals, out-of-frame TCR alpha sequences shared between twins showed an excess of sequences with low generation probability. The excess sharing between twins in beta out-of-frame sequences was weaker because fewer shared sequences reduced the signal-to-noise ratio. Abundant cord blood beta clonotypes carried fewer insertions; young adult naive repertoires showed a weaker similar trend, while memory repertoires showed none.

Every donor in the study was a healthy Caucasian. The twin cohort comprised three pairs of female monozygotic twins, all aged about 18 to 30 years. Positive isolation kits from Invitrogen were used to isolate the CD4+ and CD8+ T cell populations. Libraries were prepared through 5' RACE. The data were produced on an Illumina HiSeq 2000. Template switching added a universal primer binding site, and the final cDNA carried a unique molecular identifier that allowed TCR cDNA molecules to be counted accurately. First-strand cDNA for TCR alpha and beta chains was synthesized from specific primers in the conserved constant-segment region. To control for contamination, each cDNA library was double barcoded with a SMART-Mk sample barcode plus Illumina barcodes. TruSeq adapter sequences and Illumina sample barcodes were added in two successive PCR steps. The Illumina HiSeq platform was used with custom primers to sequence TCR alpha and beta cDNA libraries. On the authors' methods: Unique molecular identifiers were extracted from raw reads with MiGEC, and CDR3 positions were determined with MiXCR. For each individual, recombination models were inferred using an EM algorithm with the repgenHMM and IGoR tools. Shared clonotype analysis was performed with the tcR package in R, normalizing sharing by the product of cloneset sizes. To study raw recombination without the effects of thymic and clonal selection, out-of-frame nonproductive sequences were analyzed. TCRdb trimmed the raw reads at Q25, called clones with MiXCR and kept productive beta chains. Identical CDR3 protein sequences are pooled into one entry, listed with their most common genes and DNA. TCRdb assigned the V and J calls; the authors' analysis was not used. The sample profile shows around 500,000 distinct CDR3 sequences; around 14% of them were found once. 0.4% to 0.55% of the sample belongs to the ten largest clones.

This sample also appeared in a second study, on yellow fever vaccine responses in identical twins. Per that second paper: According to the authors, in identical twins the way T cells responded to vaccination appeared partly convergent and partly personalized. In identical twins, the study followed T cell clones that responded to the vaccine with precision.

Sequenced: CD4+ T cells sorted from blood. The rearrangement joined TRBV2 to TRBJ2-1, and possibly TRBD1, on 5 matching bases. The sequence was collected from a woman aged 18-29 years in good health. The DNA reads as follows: TGTGCCAGCAGGTTGTTGGGGCCAGGCCAAGGGTACAATGAGCAGTTCTTC. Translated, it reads CASRLLGPGQGYNEQFF. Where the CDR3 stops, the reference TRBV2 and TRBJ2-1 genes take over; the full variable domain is EPEVTQTPSHQVTQMGQEVILRCVPISNHLYFYWYRQILGQKVEFLVSFYNNEISEKSEIFDDQFSVERPDGSNFTLKIRSTKLEDSAMYFCASRLLGPGQGYNEQFFGPGTRLTVL.